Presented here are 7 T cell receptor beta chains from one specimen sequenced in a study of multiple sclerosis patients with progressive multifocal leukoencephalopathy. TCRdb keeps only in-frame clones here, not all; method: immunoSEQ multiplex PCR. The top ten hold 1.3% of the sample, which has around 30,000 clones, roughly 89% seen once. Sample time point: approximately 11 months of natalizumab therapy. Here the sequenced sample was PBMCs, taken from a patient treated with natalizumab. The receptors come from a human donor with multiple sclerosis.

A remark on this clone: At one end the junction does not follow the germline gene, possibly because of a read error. The CDR3 DNA reads TGTGCCAGCAGCGTAGAAGAATCCTCCGAGCAGTACTTC. It yields the protein CASSVEESSEQYF. V gene TRBV9 combines with J gene TRBJ2-7; no clear D. The CDR3 consists of 13 residues. Germline CDR1 reads SGDLS; CDR2 reads YYNGEE.

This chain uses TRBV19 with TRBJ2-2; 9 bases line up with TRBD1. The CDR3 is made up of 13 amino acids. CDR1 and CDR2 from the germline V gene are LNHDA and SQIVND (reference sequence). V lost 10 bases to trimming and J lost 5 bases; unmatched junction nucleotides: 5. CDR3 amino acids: CATRDRETGELFF. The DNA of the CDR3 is TGTGCCACCCGGGACAGGGAAACCGGGGAGCTGTTTTTT.

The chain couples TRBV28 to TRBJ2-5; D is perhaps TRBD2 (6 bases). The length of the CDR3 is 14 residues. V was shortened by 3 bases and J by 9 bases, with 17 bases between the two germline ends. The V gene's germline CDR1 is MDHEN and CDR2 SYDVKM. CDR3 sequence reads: CASSFARGVNAQYF. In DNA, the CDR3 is TGTGCCAGCAGTTTCGCGCGGGGAGTGAATGCCCAGTACTTC.

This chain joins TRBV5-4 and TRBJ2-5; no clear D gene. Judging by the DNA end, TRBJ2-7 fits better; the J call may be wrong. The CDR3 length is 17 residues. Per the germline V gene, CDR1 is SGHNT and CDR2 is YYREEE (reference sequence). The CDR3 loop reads CASSLGLDARSSYEQYF. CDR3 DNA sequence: TGTGCCAGCAGCCTGGGCTTGGACGCGAGGTCCTCCTACGAGCAGTACTTC.

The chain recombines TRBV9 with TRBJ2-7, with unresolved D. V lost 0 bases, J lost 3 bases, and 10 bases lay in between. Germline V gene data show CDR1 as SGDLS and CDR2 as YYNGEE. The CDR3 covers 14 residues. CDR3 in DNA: TGTGCCAGCAGCGTAGAGGTAGCAGACTACGAGCAGTACTTC. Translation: CASSVEVADYEQYF.

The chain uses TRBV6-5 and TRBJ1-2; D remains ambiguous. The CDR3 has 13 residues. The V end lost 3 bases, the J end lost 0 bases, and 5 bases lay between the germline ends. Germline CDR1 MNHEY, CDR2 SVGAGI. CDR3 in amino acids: CASSYGANYGYTF. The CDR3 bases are TGTGCCAGCAGTTATGGGGCTAACTATGGCTACACCTTC.

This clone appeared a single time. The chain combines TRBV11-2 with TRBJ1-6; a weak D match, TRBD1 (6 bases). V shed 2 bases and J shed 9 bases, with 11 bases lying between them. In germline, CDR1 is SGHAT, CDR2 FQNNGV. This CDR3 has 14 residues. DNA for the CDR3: TGTGCCAGCAGCTTACAGGGGATAAGTTCACCCCTCCACTTT. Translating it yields CASSLQGISSPLHF. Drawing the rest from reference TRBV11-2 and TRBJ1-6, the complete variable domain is EAGVAQSPRYKIIEKRQSVAFWCNPISGHATLYWYQQILGQGPKLLIQFQNNGVVDDSQLPKDRFSAERLKGVDSTLKIQPAKLEDSAVYLCASSLQGISSPLHFGNGTRLTVT.